This T cell receptor beta chain was recovered during a study of cytomegalovirus exposure and HLA in healthy donors (dated by TCRdb to the late 2010s). Study-level background: In an earlier analysis of roughly 590 of the donors, approximately 260 Gb of sequence data and 100 million or so unique TCR beta sequences from roughly 200 million T cells were reported. Around 300 gigabases of sequencing data and tens of millions of unique TCR sequences were included in an early release covering about 620 HLA-typed donors. Of the roughly 400 genotyped donors, around 81% fell in the genetic ancestry cluster associated with self-reported Caucasian donors. The study was designed to test whether signatures of past pathogen exposure could be identified by cataloging public T cell receptors. The study profiled the T cell repertoires of approximately 700 subjects by immunosequencing and related them to cytomegalovirus serostatus. Along with the approximately 600-subject first cohort, a separate validation cohort of 120 different subjects was used. To predict cytomegalovirus infection status, the study combined high-throughput TCR immunosequencing, statistical association of individual TCRs with disease status, and machine learning. To study patterns of TCR occurrence, a later analysis re-analyzed previously published TCR beta repertoires from 650 to 750 donors and added high-resolution HLA genotyping. Rather than drawing on any new phenotypic data, the later analysis identified candidate immune exposures from TCR beta sequences and the way those sequences occurred across donors. An earlier analysis of several hundred of the donors applied high-throughput TCR beta sequencing to assess whether each TCR beta V gene segment acted as functional or pseudogenic. Alongside the repertoire data, information on donor age, sex, ethnicity and CMV serostatus was compiled. A later genetic analysis took genome-wide SNP genotypes for about 55% of the 666 donors and used that subset as a discovery cohort. All discovery cohort repertoires had been generated on a single sequencing platform. Both class I and class II loci were covered by HLA typing, at four-digit resolution. Typing coverage differed by locus: A, B, C, DRB1 and DQB1 were typed in roughly 629-630 donors, DQA1 in about 560, DPA1 in approximately 600, and DPB1 in just under 490. Roughly 5 DR-DQ haplotypes were handled as single units for association and clustering, since linkage in the cohort was strong. On average, about 240,000 unique TCR beta nucleotide sequences were sequenced per donor among some 420 genotyped donors of the cohort, with roughly 20% of those sequences being non-productive. Study-wide findings and limitations: A further reported finding was that TCR beta sequences accurately predicted the HLA-A and HLA-B alleles for most subjects in the first cohort. Strong co-occurrence of HLA alleles, especially DR and DQ, made assigning TCR associations to individual alleles difficult. In this cohort, only TCR beta chains were sequenced, and detectable features were limited by the absence of alpha or paired-chain data. A later analysis found that HLA-associated TCR beta chains were more clonally expanded and had lower generation probabilities than equally common non-associated chains. The only immune exposure information available for the cohort was CMV serostatus. Because some donors lacked HLA typing at each locus, the association tests relied only on the typed subset. Specific HLA alleles were associated with 15,000 to 20,000 TCR beta sequences at a false discovery rate of 0.05 in a later analysis. The authors suggested that the approach could potentially be generalized to other disease states and immunological phenotypes. In a later analysis, several top co-occurrence clusters were reported to appear linked to parvovirus B19, influenza, CMV and Epstein-Barr virus. Most TCR sequences were observed very rarely across donors, whereas some public TCRs were present in many individuals. Correlated functional status among segregating V segments might be attributable to linkage disequilibrium, but an unknown experimental factor could not be ruled out. The study gave a list of 150 to 200 TCR beta chains associated with cytomegalovirus. According to a later analysis, most CMV-associated TCR beta chains appeared to be HLA-restricted, and the HLA associations seemed to be driven largely by CMV exposure. A later analysis found that TCR association rates varied across HLA loci, with DRB1 alleles showing the most associated TCRs and HLA-C alleles the fewest. The presence/absence analyses assumed that sequencing depth was roughly uniform across donors, and that assumption may not be true. The classifier was reported to diagnose cytomegalovirus status with high specificity and sensitivity in both the original and validation cohorts. According to a later genetic analysis, donors in an Asian-associated ancestry cluster had fewer N-insertions in productive TCRs than the approximately 710-donor mean. Some IMGT-functional V segments, including TRBV6-2 and TRBV6-3, could not be told apart with the 87-base-pair reads, so those segments were excluded. A few of the identified cytomegalovirus-associated TCR beta chains were confirmed in vitro to be specific for cytomegalovirus antigens. In an earlier analysis of more than 500 of the donors, most TCR beta V segments appeared in productive rearrangements about 87% or about 30% of the time, broadly matching IMGT annotations. About 15 rarely observed V segments, including chromosome 9 orphons, were excluded from the earlier analysis of a few hundred of the donors because counts were too low. A cluster of highly shared sequence variants was judged likely to be a technical artifact of the sequencing pipeline. A later genetic analysis associated a missense DCLRE1C variant with V-gene and J-gene trimming of TCR beta chains, and an independent cohort replicated the association.

Library method: the immunoSEQ multiplex PCR assay. The multiplex PCR relied on a mix of 60 forward primers for TCR Vbeta segments and 13 reverse primers for TCR Jbeta segments. The CDR3 region of rearranged TCR beta genes was amplified from genomic DNA with a multiplex PCR assay. The amplified TCR beta libraries were sequenced on the Illumina HiSeq System as 87-base-pair reads. The paper's data handling went like this. A later analysis counted approximately 84 million unique TCR beta chains across the 690 or so repertoires, and 10 million to 11 million of these chains were shared by at least two donors. To remove PCR and sequencing errors, raw reads were error-corrected and collapsed into unique sequences using a nearest-neighbor algorithm that merged closely related sequences. Alignment of CDR3 sequences to IMGT reference sequences was used to assign V, D and J gene segments. For a sequence to be retained, at least a six-nucleotide match to both a V gene segment and a J gene segment was required. A rearrangement counted as productive if the CDR3 had no stop codons and remained in frame with V and J, and every other rearrangement counted as non-productive. CDR3 was defined according to IMGT convention as the region running from the second conserved V-encoded cysteine to the conserved J-encoded phenylalanine. Sequences without an unambiguous match to a single V gene segment were excluded from the earlier analysis of approximately 600 of the donors. An earlier analysis of 500 to 700 of the donors classified V segments as functional when productive rearrangements were above 56.7% and as segregating when the standard deviation between donors was above 5%. A statistical classification framework was developed to diagnose cytomegalovirus status using the catalog of TCR beta chain sequences. V and J gene assignment, in a later analysis, came from comparing TCR nucleotide sequences with IMGT/GENE-DB human TR gene sequences. The TCRdist pipeline was used in a later analysis to assign CDR3 sequences and most-parsimonious VDJ recombination scenarios. In a later analysis, each TCR beta chain was defined by its CDR3 amino acid sequence together with its V-gene family, and reads without a unique V-gene family were excluded. As a way to deal with suspected cross-contamination and a sequencing artifact, a later analysis dropped hundreds of nucleotide sequences that were highly shared and had low generation probability. In a later analysis, a clonal expansion index was calculated for each public chain from normalized within-repertoire ranks of inferred template counts. Generation probabilities in a later analysis came from a VDJ recombination model fitted to out-of-frame rearrangements, and those results were checked against IGoR. In a later analysis, TCR-TCR, TCR-HLA and TCR-CMV co-occurrence was scored with hypergeometric tests, and a repertoire-size bias correction was applied to TCR pairs. To estimate false discovery rates, a later analysis permuted the HLA or CMV assignments 20 times. A later analysis grouped co-occurring TCRs with DBSCAN, adding TCRdist sequence similarity when clustering within HLA-allele-positive subsets. Repertoires with fewer than 30,000 or more than 120,000 public chains were left out of co-occurrence clustering, as were about 5 repertoires with anomalous nucleotide sharing. TCRdb provides this immuneACCESS table in a form limited to in-frame rearrangements. Some clones are lacking; in checked studies, under half of them reflect an unresolved V gene, and why the rest are absent is not known. V and J calls and clone size are those listed in that table; D and trimming were worked out from the DNA. The sample has roughly 90,000 clones on record. The top ten hold just over 15% of the sample.

A remark on this clone: What antigen it recognizes has not been identified.

The cohort was made up of several hundred healthy bone marrow donors. At the time of sampling, every cohort member was nominally healthy, though immune exposures that went unrecorded were likely present. The donor was CMV seropositive and was included in the group of 300 or so seropositive cohort members. Every donor gave a peripheral blood sample, and the peripheral blood mononuclear cells from that sample were used for TCR beta sequencing. The Qiagen DNeasy Blood Extraction Kit was used to extract genomic DNA from the blood cell samples. The germline ends are 11 bases apart after V is trimmed by 2 bases and J by 2 bases. Per the germline V gene (reference sequence), SGHNT is the CDR1 and YYREEE is the CDR2. From the cysteine up to the valine, the CDR3 has a length of 14 residues. The retained sequence is limited to the CDR3, 42 bases, with the frame set at the first base.

Sequenced input: PBMCs. The TCR sequence derives from a man in his fifties or sixties in good health and CMV-seropositive. The receptor chain draws on TRBV5-4 and TRBJ2-7, with a tentative D gene TRBD1 over 6 matching bases. The bases are TGTGCCAGCAGCTTTGACAGGATGGCCTACGAGCAGTACGTC. It encodes CASSFDRMAYEQYV.